This paragraph reports one T cell receptor (beta chain). The data were produced by immunoSEQ multiplex PCR, yet TCRdb's version contains in-frame clones alone and is incomplete. In the table there are around 300,000 clones, approximately 80% of which are singletons. This specimen comes from a study of blood T cell repertoires in COVID-19. On the study more broadly: From the United States, Italy and Spain came samples of acute and convalescent COVID-19.

CDR3 length: 14 amino acids. V shed 7 bases and J 4 bases; nucleotides not matched to a gene: 6. Germline CDR1 is MGHDK and CDR2 is SYGVNS. The chain is built from TRBV25-1 and TRBJ1-4; 7 positions match TRBD1. The TCR sequence derives from a woman aged 45-65 years with active or convalescent COVID-19. The sample taken for sequencing was peripheral blood. CDR3 amino acids: CASNAQGGNEKLFF. CDR3 sequence (DNA): TGTGCCAGCAACGCCCAGGGGGGTAATGAAAAACTGTTTTTT.